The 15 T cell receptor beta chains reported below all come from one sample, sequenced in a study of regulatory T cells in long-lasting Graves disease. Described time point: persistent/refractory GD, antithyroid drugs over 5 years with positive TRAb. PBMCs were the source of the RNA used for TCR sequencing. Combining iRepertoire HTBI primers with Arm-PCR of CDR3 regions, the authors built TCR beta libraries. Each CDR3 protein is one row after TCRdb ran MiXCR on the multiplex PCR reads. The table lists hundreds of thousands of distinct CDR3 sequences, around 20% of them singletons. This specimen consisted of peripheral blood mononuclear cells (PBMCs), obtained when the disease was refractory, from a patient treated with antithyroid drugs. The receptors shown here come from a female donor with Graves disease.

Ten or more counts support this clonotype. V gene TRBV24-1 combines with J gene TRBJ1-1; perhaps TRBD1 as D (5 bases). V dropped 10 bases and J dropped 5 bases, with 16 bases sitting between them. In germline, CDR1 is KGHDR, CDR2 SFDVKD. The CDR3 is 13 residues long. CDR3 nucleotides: TGTGCCACTGCCGGGACGGCCGGTACTGAAGCTTTCTTT. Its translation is CATAGTAGTEAFF.

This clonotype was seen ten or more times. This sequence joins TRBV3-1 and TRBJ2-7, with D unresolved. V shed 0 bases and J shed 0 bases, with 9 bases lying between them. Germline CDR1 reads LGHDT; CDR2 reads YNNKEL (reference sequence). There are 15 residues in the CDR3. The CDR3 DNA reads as TGTGCCAGCAGCCAAGAATCCAAGAGCTCCTACGAGCAGTACTTC. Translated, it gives CASSQESKSSYEQYF.

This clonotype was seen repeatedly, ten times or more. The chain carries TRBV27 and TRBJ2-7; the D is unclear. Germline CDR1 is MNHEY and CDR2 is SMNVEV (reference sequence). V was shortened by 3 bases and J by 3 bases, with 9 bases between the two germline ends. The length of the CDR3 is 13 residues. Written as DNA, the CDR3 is TGTGCCAGCAGTTTTGGGCCGCACTACGAGCAGTACTTC. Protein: CASSFGPHYEQYF.

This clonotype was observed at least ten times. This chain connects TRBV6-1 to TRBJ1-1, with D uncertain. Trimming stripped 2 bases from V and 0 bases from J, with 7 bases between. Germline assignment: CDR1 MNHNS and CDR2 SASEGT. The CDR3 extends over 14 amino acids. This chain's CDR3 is CASSEHGLNTEAFF. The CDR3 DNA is TGTGCCAGCAGTGAACATGGCTTGAACACTGAAGCTTTCTTT.

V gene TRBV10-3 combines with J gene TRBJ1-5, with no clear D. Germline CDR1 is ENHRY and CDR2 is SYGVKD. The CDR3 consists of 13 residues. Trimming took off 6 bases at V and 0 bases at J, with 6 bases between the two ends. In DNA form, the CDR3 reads TGTGCCATCAGGAGTGATAGCAATCAGCCCCAGCATTTT. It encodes CAIRSDSNQPQHF.

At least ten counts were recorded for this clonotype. CDR3 amino acids: CSARPPRGPGYEQYF. As DNA, the CDR3 is TGCAGTGCTAGACCCCCCCGCGGGCCGGGGTACGAGCAGTACTTC. The rearrangement links TRBV20-1 to TRBJ2-7; D possibly corresponds to TRBD2 (5 bases). Deletions cut 2 bases from V and 4 bases from J, with 18 bases between. The CDR3 is 15 residues long. Looked up from germline, CDR1 is DFQATT and CDR2 is SNEGSKA (reference sequence).

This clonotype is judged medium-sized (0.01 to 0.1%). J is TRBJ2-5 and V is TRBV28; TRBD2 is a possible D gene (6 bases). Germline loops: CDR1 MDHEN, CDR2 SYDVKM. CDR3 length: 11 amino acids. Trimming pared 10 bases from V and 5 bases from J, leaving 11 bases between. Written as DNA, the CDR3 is TGTGCCACGGGGGTTCGGGAGACCCAGTACTTC. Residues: CATGVRETQYF.

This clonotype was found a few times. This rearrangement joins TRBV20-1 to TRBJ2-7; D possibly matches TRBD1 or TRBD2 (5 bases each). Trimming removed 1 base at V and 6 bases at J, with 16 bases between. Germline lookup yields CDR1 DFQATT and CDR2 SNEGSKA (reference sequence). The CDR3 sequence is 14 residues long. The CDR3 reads CSARVTGRSPEQYF. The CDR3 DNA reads TGCAGTGCTAGAGTCACGGGACGGAGTCCCGAGCAGTACTTC.

CDR3 region: CSNHGGGETQYF. Here the CDR3 DNA reads TGCAGCAACCACGGGGGGGGAGAGACCCAGTACTTC. This chain joins TRBV20-1 and TRBJ2-5; TRBD2 aligns across 8 bases. The germline gives CDR1 DFQATT, CDR2 SNEGSKA (reference sequence). The CDR3 runs 12 residues.

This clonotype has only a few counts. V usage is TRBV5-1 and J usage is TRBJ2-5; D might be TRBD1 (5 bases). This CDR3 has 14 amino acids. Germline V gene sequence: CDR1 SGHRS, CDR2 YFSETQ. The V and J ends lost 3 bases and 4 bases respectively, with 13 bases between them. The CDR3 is CASSSTQGGETQYF. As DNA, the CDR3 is TGCGCCAGCAGCTCTACCCAGGGCGGAGAGACCCAGTACTTC.

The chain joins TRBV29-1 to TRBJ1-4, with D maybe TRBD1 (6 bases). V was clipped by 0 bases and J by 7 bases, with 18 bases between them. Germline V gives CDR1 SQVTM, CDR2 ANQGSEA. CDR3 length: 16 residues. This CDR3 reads CSVEDPGGVRGEKLFF. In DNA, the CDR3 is TGCAGCGTTGAAGACCCCGGGGGGGTCAGGGGTGAAAAACTGTTTTTT.

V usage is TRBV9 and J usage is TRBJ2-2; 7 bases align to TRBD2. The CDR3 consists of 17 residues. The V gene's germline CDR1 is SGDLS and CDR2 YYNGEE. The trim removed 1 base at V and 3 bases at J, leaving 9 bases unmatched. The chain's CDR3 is CASSVRPAGTHTGELFF. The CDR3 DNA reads TGTGCCAGCAGCGTAAGGCCAGCGGGAACTCACACCGGGGAGCTGTTTTTT.

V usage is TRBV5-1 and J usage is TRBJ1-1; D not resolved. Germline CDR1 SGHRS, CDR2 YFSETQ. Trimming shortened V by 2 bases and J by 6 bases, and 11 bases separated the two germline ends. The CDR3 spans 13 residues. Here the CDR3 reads CASSFAGTPEAFF. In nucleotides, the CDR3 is TGCGCCAGCAGCTTTGCGGGAACACCTGAAGCTTTCTTT.

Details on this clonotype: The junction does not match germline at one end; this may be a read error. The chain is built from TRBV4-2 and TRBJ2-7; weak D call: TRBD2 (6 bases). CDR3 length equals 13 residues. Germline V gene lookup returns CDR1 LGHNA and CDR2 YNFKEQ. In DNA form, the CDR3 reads TGTGTCAGCAGCCAGACTAGTTCCTACGAGCAGTACTTC. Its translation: CVSSQTSSYEQYF.

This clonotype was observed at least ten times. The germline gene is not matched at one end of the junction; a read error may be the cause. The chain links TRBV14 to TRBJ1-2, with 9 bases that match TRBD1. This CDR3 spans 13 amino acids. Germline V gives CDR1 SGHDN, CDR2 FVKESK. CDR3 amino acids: CASSQDRGYGYTF. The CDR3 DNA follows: TGCGCCAGCAGCCAGGACAGGGGCTATGGCTACACCTTC.